These 4 T cell receptor beta chains originate from one sample sequenced in a study of metastatic and nonmetastatic thyroid tumors. TCRdb reprocessed the PCR reads via MiXCR. The sample consists of about 43,000 clones, 3% to 3.5% of them appearing once. Patients were all untreated before their thyroid surgery. The source material was blood. These receptors originate from a female donor with papillary thyroid cancer or a benign thyroid nodule (not recorded which). Some clones in this sample may be carry-over from other donors' samples.

In this sample, this clone turned up a few times. The CDR3 here is CASSNSAGNTGELFF. The CDR3 DNA is TGTGCCAGCAGCAATTCGGCCGGAAACACCGGGGAGCTGTTTTTT. The chain uses TRBV9 and TRBJ2-2; no definite D call. Germline loops: CDR1 SGDLS, CDR2 YYNGEE. V was shortened by 4 bases and J by 2 bases, with 12 bases between the two germline ends. The CDR3 is 15 residues long.

At least ten counts were recorded for this clone. The genes are TRBV28 and TRBJ2-1; the match to TRBD1 covers 8 bases. After removal of 6 bases from V and 5 bases from J, the junction contained 12 bases not matched to a gene. CDR1 MDHEN and CDR2 SYDVKM come from the germline V gene. The CDR3 is 16 residues long. For the CDR3, the DNA is TGTGCCAGCAGCCTCGTCGTGGGACAGGAACACAATGAGCAGTTCTTC. Translating it yields CASSLVVGQEHNEQFF.

The sample holds a few counts of this clone. The chain combines TRBV5-1 with TRBJ2-3; D is undetermined. Looked up from germline, CDR1 is SGHRS and CDR2 is YFSETQ. The CDR3 totals 13 residues. With 5 bases removed from V and 4 bases from J, the gap between germline ends came to 11 bases. The CDR3 is CASRGIPADTQYF. The DNA of the CDR3 is TGCGCCAGCAGGGGTATCCCCGCAGATACGCAGTATTTT.

This clone was recorded at least ten times. The chain is built from TRBV2 and TRBJ2-3; D gene ambiguous. Germline V gene lookup returns CDR1 SNHLY and CDR2 FYNNEI. CDR3 size: 14 residues. Deletions cut 2 bases from V and 2 bases from J, with 8 bases between. DNA of the CDR3: TGTGCCAGCAGTGAACAGACTTACACAGATACGCAGTATTTT. Translated, it gives CASSEQTYTDTQYF.